The 31 T cell receptor beta chains below all came from one sample that was sequenced in a study of blood T cell repertoires in COVID-19. Assay used: immunoSEQ multiplex PCR; TCRdb lists only in-frame clones, some missing. The table shows roughly 250,000 clones, with approximately 90% occurring only once. The sample was PBMCs or T cells enriched from blood (not recorded which). All receptors come from a woman between 35 and 50 years old with acute COVID-19.

In its sample, this clone was seen a few times. The chain uses TRBV19 and TRBJ2-2; tentative D call: TRBD2 (5 bases). Trimming left V 4 bases short and J 0 bases short, with 12 bases between. Germline V gene data show CDR1 as LNHDA and CDR2 as SQIVND (reference sequence). The length of the CDR3 is 16 residues. CDR3 sequence reads: CASSNGGSANTGELFF. CDR3 nucleotides: TGTGCCAGTAGTAACGGAGGCAGCGCGAACACCGGGGAGCTGTTTTTT.

This chain uses TRBV23-1 with TRBJ1-1; D might be TRBD1 (5 bases). TRBV23-1 is noted as an ORF with a role that remains uncertain. V was pared by 4 bases and J by 0 bases, with 6 bases between. This CDR3 has 13 amino acids. CDR3 residues: CASSRGLNTEAFF. CDR3 DNA: TGCGCCAGCAGTCGGGGCCTGAACACTGAAGCTTTCTTT.

The chain has TRBV27 and TRBJ1-2; weak D call: TRBD1 (5 bases). The CDR3 length is 14 residues. From germline, CDR1 is MNHEY and CDR2 SMNVEV (reference sequence). Trimming pared 5 bases from V and 4 bases from J, leaving 14 bases between. The CDR3 loop is CASSAGFPVYGYTF. In DNA form, the CDR3 reads TGTGCCAGCAGTGCAGGGTTCCCCGTCTATGGCTACACCTTC.

The rearrangement joins TRBV15 to TRBJ1-3, with D possibly being TRBD1 (5 bases). This CDR3 has 14 amino acids. The V and J ends lost 5 bases and 0 bases respectively, with 8 bases between them. CDR1 LNHNV and CDR2 YYDKDF come from the germline V gene (reference sequence). The CDR3 nucleotides are TGTGCCACCAGCGACAGTCTCTCTGGAAACACCATATATTTT. This encodes CATSDSLSGNTIYF. Full variable domain (rest looked up from reference TRBV15 and TRBJ1-3): DAMVIQNPRYQVTQFGKPVTLSCSQTLNHNVMYWYQQKSSQAPKLLFHYYDKDFNNEADTPDNFQSRRPNTSFCFLDIRSPGLGDTAMYLCATSDSLSGNTIYFGEGSWLTVV.

The rearrangement uses TRBV9 and TRBJ2-3, with TRBD2 identical over 10 bases. This CDR3 contains 17 residues. From germline, CDR1 is SGDLS and CDR2 YYNGEE. With V trimmed by 0 bases and J by 7 bases, 11 bases remained unmatched. CDR3 in DNA: TGTGCCAGCAGCGTAGAGCCCCGGCTAGCGGGAGAACATACGCAGTATTTT. This translates into CASSVEPRLAGEHTQYF.

The rearrangement links TRBV6-2 or TRBV6-3 to TRBJ2-3, with 11 bases lining up with TRBD2. Trimming took 5 bases from V and 5 from J; bases not matched to a gene: 12. The V gene's germline CDR1 is MNHEY and CDR2 SVGEGT. This CDR3 comprises 17 residues. CDR3 nucleotides: TGTGCCAGCAGTGCCTATCTAGCGGGAGGAGGTAAAGATACGCAGTATTTT. It translates to CASSAYLAGGGKDTQYF.

The chain uses TRBV6-1 and TRBJ1-2; perhaps TRBD1 as D (5 bases). Germline lookup yields CDR1 MNHNS and CDR2 SASEGT. The CDR3 spans 15 residues. Trimming left V 2 bases short and J 5 bases short, with 15 bases between. The CDR3 region is CASSERSGGEYGYTF. The CDR3 DNA follows: TGTGCCAGCAGTGAACGATCCGGAGGGGAATATGGCTACACCTTC.

This clone was found once. The chain recombines TRBV10-3 with TRBJ2-7; a weak D match, TRBD1 (5 bases). The CDR3 is 13 residues long. Trimming took off 3 bases at V and 1 base at J, with 7 bases between the two ends. Germline V CDR1 and CDR2: ENHRY, SYGVKD. The CDR3 nucleotides are TGTGCCATCAGTGAAAGGGGATCCTACGAGCAGTACGTC. Its protein product is CAISERGSYEQYV.

The chain employs TRBV27 and TRBJ1-5, with D perhaps TRBD1 (6 bases). The CDR3 extends over 15 amino acids. Trimming cost V 8 bases and J 6 bases, with 20 bases left between them. Germline lookup yields CDR1 MNHEY and CDR2 SMNVEV (reference sequence). Written as DNA, the CDR3 is TGTGCCAGCCGTCTCAGGGGAAAGGCGAGTCAGCCCCAGCATTTT. The encoded protein is CASRLRGKASQPQHF.

This chain links TRBV5-4 with TRBJ2-1, with D tentatively TRBD2 (6 bases). CDR1 and CDR2 from the germline V gene are SGHNT and YYREEE (reference sequence). The ends were cut back, 3 bases at V and 9 bases at J, with 16 bases in the middle. This CDR3 spans 14 amino acids. CDR3: CASSSGLPSGEQFF. The CDR3 region has the DNA TGTGCCAGCAGCTCGGGACTTCCTTCGGGTGAGCAGTTCTTC. Full variable domain (outside the CDR3, taken from reference TRBV5-4 and TRBJ2-1): ETGVTQSPTHLIKTRGQQVTLRCSSQSGHNTVSWYQQALGQGPQFIFQYYREEENGRGNFPPRFSGLQFPNYSSELNVNALELDDSALYLCASSSGLPSGEQFFGPGTRLTVL.

The rearrangement links TRBV14 to TRBJ2-2; 7 bases are a match to TRBD1. This CDR3 spans 17 amino acids. With V trimmed by 1 base and J by 4 bases, 9 bases remained unmatched. From germline, CDR1 is SGHDN and CDR2 FVKESK. CDR3 bases: TGTGCCAGCAGCCAAGGTCCCCGTGACAGGGCCACCGGGGAGCTGTTTTTT. It yields the protein CASSQGPRDRATGELFF.

This sequence joins TRBV11-3 and TRBJ2-7, with TRBD1 as a possible D gene (5 bases). Per germline, CDR1 SGHNT and CDR2 YENEEA. The CDR3 has 14 residues. V lost 5 bases, J lost 4 bases, and 15 bases lay in between. In DNA form, the CDR3 reads TGTGCCAGCAGCACCGTCGACAGACCATACGAGCAGTACGTC. This gives the protein CASSTVDRPYEQYV.

V usage is TRBV7-9 and J usage is TRBJ1-1; the D is unclear. V was cut by 1 base and J by 11 bases, with 14 bases left in between. Germline CDR1 is SEHNR and CDR2 is FQNEAQ (reference sequence). CDR3 length equals 13 residues. CDR3: CASSLVVPSGAFF. The CDR3 nucleotides read TGTGCCAGCAGCTTAGTGGTGCCGAGCGGTGCTTTCTTT.

The chain links TRBV2 to TRBJ1-5; 7 bases align to TRBD1. The germline gives CDR1 SNHLY, CDR2 FYNNEI. Unmatched junction bases numbered 9, after V lost 6 bases and J lost 4 bases. The CDR3 is 15 amino acids. CDR3 loop: CASRTQGVRNQPQHF. The DNA of the CDR3 is TGTGCCAGCAGGACCCAGGGGGTAAGGAATCAGCCCCAGCATTTT.

The chain is built from TRBV29-1 and TRBJ1-5; TRBD1 matches at 7 bases. Germline CDR1 reads SQVTM; CDR2 reads ANQGSEA. The V and J ends lost 4 bases and 4 bases, in that order; junction bases with no gene match: 4. This CDR3 contains 13 residues. The CDR3 protein is CSVGQGENQPQHF. The CDR3 DNA follows: TGCAGCGTTGGACAGGGTGAAAATCAGCCCCAGCATTTT.

The chain combines TRBV10-3 with TRBJ1-2, with a possible D match to TRBD1 (6 bases). The germline V gene has CDR1 ENHRY and CDR2 SYGVKD. V was shortened by 5 bases and J by 4 bases, with 11 bases between the two germline ends. The CDR3 is 13 amino acids. The DNA of the CDR3 is TGTGCCATCAGTCACAGGGATACCTATGGCTACACCTTC. Residues: CAISHRDTYGYTF.

The chain has TRBV28 and TRBJ1-6, with 7 nucleotides matching TRBD1. Germline V CDR1 and CDR2: MDHEN, SYDVKM. Losses at the gene ends were 4 bases for V and 7 bases for J; bases not matched to a gene: 7. The CDR3 spans 15 residues. In DNA form, the CDR3 reads TGTGCCAGCAGTTCGGTAGCAGGGGGAAATTCACCCCTCCACTTT. Translation: CASSSVAGGNSPLHF.

V is TRBV10-3 and J is TRBJ2-3; 10 bases fit TRBD2. This CDR3 has 15 amino acids. CDR1 and CDR2 from the germline V gene are ENHRY and SYGVKD. V lost 5 bases and J lost 5; bases outside the gene matches: 7. CDR3 nucleotides: TGTGCCATCAGTATAGCGGGAGGCCAGGGAGATACGCAGTATTTT. Protein product: CAISIAGGQGDTQYF.

The V call is TRBV29-1, the J call TRBJ2-1; D is uncertain. The CDR3 covers 11 residues. V lost 4 bases, J lost 16 bases, and 17 bases lay in between. From germline, CDR1 is SQVTM and CDR2 ANQGSEA. The CDR3 loop is CSVGSSFLRFF. The CDR3 bases are TGCAGCGTTGGGTCCTCCTTTTTGCGATTCTTC.

The V call is TRBV28, the J call TRBJ1-5; no clear D. The CDR3 consists of 17 residues. In germline, CDR1 is MDHEN, CDR2 SYDVKM. V was clipped by 2 bases and J by 1 base, with 15 bases between them. The CDR3 loop reads CASSLTFTGRSNQPQHF. The CDR3 DNA sequence: TGTGCCAGCAGTTTAACCTTTACCGGGAGGAGCAATCAGCCCCAGCATTTT.

The chain has TRBV5-4 and TRBJ1-6, with D maybe TRBD1 (6 bases). The CDR3 has 14 residues. Trimming took 10 bases from V and 9 from J, leaving 20 bases between them. CDR1 and CDR2 (germline): SGHNT, YYREEE (reference sequence). CDR3: CAHSSQGNGSPLHF. The CDR3 DNA reads as TGTGCCCACAGCTCGCAGGGGAATGGTTCACCCCTCCACTTT.

This clone was counted only a few times. J is TRBJ1-3 and V is TRBV4-1; possible D gene TRBD1, 6 bases. V lost 1 base to trimming and J lost 0 bases, with 7 bases between them. Germline lookup yields CDR1 MGHRA and CDR2 YSYEKL. CDR3 size: 15 residues. DNA for the CDR3: TGCGCCAGCAGCCAAGGGACAGTCTCTGGAAACACCATATATTTT. It yields the protein CASSQGTVSGNTIYF.

The rearrangement uses TRBV10-1 and TRBJ1-1, with TRBD1 matching 8 bases. Trimming took 6 bases from V and 1 from J; bases not matched to a gene: 4. CDR3 length equals 14 residues. Looked up from germline, CDR1 is WNHNN and CDR2 is SYGVQD (reference sequence). The DNA of the CDR3 is TGCGCCAGCAGCGACGACAGGGGGAACACTGAAGCTTTCTTT. The encoded protein is CASSDDRGNTEAFF.

The chain is built from TRBV7-6 and TRBJ2-3, with TRBD2 as a possible D gene (5 bases). In germline, CDR1 is SGHVS, CDR2 FNYEAQ. Trimming cost V 2 bases and J 2 bases, with 11 bases left between them. The CDR3 is 15 residues long. CDR3 nucleotides: TGTGCCAGCAGCTTATCATTAGCGAACACAGATACGCAGTATTTT. Translation: CASSLSLANTDTQYF.

This clone was seen just once. Here the CDR3 DNA reads TGTGCCAGCAGCTTATTCGGAGCGGGAGAGGGCTACAATGAGCAGTTCTTC. It yields the protein CASSLFGAGEGYNEQFF. V usage is TRBV7-3 and J usage is TRBJ2-1, with TRBD2 matching over 8 bases. Germline values: CDR1 SGHTA, CDR2 FQGTGA. The V and J ends lost 2 bases and 3 bases, in that order; junction bases with no gene match: 9. The CDR3 runs to 17 residues.

The chain employs TRBV7-9 and TRBJ2-3, with D possibly matching TRBD2 (6 bases). Germline assignment: CDR1 SEHNR and CDR2 FQNEAQ (reference sequence). The CDR3 is 15 amino acids. V was pared by 5 bases and J by 2 bases, with 14 bases between. CDR3 sequence (DNA): TGTGCCAGCAGCCGTAGCGGAAGCTACACAGATACGCAGTATTTT. Amino acid sequence: CASSRSGSYTDTQYF.

The CDR3 DNA reads as TGCGCCAGCAGCTTGTTACGGGAGGGATTGTACACAGATACGCAGTATTTT. It encodes CASSLLREGLYTDTQYF. The chain carries TRBV5-1 and TRBJ2-3, with TRBD2 matching 8 bases. V trimming: 1 base; J trimming: 2 bases; junction bases outside the gene matches: 9. The length of the CDR3 is 17 residues. CDR1 and CDR2 (germline): SGHRS, YFSETQ.

The rearrangement joins TRBV28 to TRBJ2-3, with 10 bases fitting TRBD2. J was trimmed by 4 bases and V by 3 bases; bases with no gene match: 10. This CDR3 is 17 amino acids long. Germline-derived CDR1 and CDR2 are MDHEN and SYDVKM. This CDR3 reads CASSFPLAGRGADTQYF. The CDR3 nucleotides are TGTGCCAGCAGTTTCCCACTAGCGGGACGCGGGGCAGATACGCAGTATTTT.

The chain employs TRBV28 and TRBJ1-1; no firm D call. The ends were cut back, 3 bases at V and 0 bases at J, with 11 bases in the middle. The length of the CDR3 is 15 residues. CDR1 is MDHEN, CDR2 SYDVKM, per germline. CDR3 amino acids: CASSFIEALNTEAFF. DNA of the CDR3: TGTGCCAGCAGTTTTATCGAGGCCTTGAACACTGAAGCTTTCTTT.

The chain couples TRBV28 to TRBJ2-1, with D tentatively TRBD1 (6 bases). Trimming removed 1 base at V and 8 bases at J, with 6 bases between. The CDR3 sequence is 12 residues long. CDR1 is MDHEN and CDR2 is SYDVKM in the germline V gene. CDR3: CASSLYRDEQFF. CDR3 nucleotide sequence: TGTGCCAGCAGTTTATACAGGGATGAGCAGTTCTTC. The full variable domain, its missing parts supplied by reference TRBV28 and TRBJ2-1, is DVKVTQSSRYLVKRTGEKVFLECVQDMDHENMFWYRQDPGLGLRLIYFSYDVKMKEKGDIPEGYSVSREKKERFSLILESASTNQTSMYLCASSLYRDEQFFGPGTRLTVL.

The chain combines TRBV5-1 with TRBJ2-1, with 14 nucleotides matching TRBD2. CDR3 length: 15 amino acids. Losses at the gene ends were 4 bases for V and 7 bases for J; bases not matched to a gene: 4. CDR1 and CDR2 from the germline V gene are SGHRS and YFSETQ. DNA for the CDR3: TGCGCCAGCAGCCCGACTAGCGGGAGGGAGAATGAGCAGTTCTTC. Protein: CASSPTSGRENEQFF.